A single sample gave rise to the 11 T cell receptor beta chains below, sequenced in a study of OX40 agonist ivuxolimab in advanced cancers. Using immunoSEQ multiplex PCR, the repertoire was profiled, and TCRdb retains in-frame clones only, with some absent. Of tens of thousands of clones listed, 86% are singletons. This specimen consisted of CD4+ or CD8+ T cells sorted from blood, obtained in a trial of the OX40 agonist ivuxolimab. The receptors come from an adult with an advanced solid tumor such as melanoma, head and neck, liver or kidney cancer.

The rearrangement uses TRBV5-1 and TRBJ2-1, with 7 bases matching TRBD1. This CDR3 region has 15 residues. CDR1 is SGHRS, CDR2 YFSETQ, per germline. The junction had 4 bases not matched to a gene; V was cut back by 0 bases and J by 4 bases. CDR3 protein: CASSLVGTEYNEQFF. For the CDR3, the DNA is TGCGCCAGCAGCTTGGTGGGGACAGAATACAATGAGCAGTTCTTC.

This clone was detected once. The chain carries TRBV9 and TRBJ2-1; D remains ambiguous. This CDR3 is 16 amino acids long. CDR1 SGDLS and CDR2 YYNGEE come from the germline V gene. V lost 4 bases and J 0 bases, leaving 14 bases between the germline ends. The CDR3 loop is CASSQNPQPSYNEQFF. CDR3 sequence (DNA): TGTGCCAGCAGCCAGAACCCCCAGCCCTCCTACAATGAGCAGTTCTTC.

The chain couples TRBV28 to TRBJ2-1; 7 positions match TRBD1. The CDR3 contains 14 residues. Germline V CDR1 and CDR2: MDHEN, SYDVKM. J was trimmed by 4 bases and V by 6 bases; bases with no gene match: 6. CDR3 sequence (DNA): TGTGCCAGCAGGGAAGGACAGGATTACAATGAGCAGTTCTTC. Protein: CASREGQDYNEQFF.

The rearrangement joins TRBV9 to TRBJ1-1; the D gene is possibly TRBD1 (6 bases). The CDR3 has 15 residues. V lost 4 bases to trimming and J lost 5 bases, with 18 bases between them. Germline V gives CDR1 SGDLS, CDR2 YYNGEE. Here the CDR3 DNA reads TGTGCCAGCAGCCTCAAAGGGGGAGCTGGGACTGAAGCTTTCTTT. Its translation: CASSLKGGAGTEAFF.

This CDR3 is CASRPGAGANVLTF. As DNA, the CDR3 is TGTGCCAGCAGACCAGGCGCGGGGGCCAACGTCCTGACTTTC. V gene TRBV2 combines with J gene TRBJ2-6; D gene uncertain. V lost 6 bases to trimming and J lost 4 bases, with 10 bases between them. This CDR3 has 14 amino acids. CDR1 is SNHLY, CDR2 FYNNEI, per germline.

This clone was detected once. This rearrangement joins TRBV5-1 to TRBJ2-7; 8 nucleotides line up with TRBD1. Trimming at V came to 4 bases and at J to 2 bases, leaving 5 bases not matched to a gene. Germline CDR1 is SGHRS and CDR2 is YFSETQ. The CDR3 spans 14 residues. CDR3 protein: CASSPGTGTYEQYF. The CDR3 nucleotides are TGCGCCAGCAGCCCCGGGACAGGCACCTACGAGCAGTACTTC.

The chain couples TRBV18 to TRBJ1-1, with TRBD1 as a possible D gene (6 bases). The CDR3 has 13 residues. Trimming pared 9 bases from V and 2 bases from J, leaving 13 bases between. The germline V gene has CDR1 KGHSH and CDR2 LQKENI. CDR3 sequence (DNA): TGTGCCAGTGCGGCCGGGGGCAACACTGAAGCTTTCTTT. Translated, it gives CASAAGGNTEAFF.

The chain couples TRBV5-1 to TRBJ1-1, with TRBD1 matching over 9 bases. Germline loops: CDR1 SGHRS, CDR2 YFSETQ. J gave up 1 base and V 4 bases, and 5 bases lay outside the gene matches. The CDR3 extends over 15 amino acids. The CDR3 sequence: CASSEGQGPNTEAFF. CDR3 sequence (DNA): TGCGCCAGCAGCGAGGGACAGGGACCGAACACTGAAGCTTTCTTT.

This chain connects TRBV11-2 to TRBJ1-1; weak D call: TRBD1 (5 bases). V shed 6 bases and J shed 1 base, with 9 bases lying between them. CDR1 is SGHAT and CDR2 is FQNNGV in the germline V gene. There are 13 residues in the CDR3. The DNA for the CDR3 is TGTGCCAGCAGTGAAGACAGGAACACTGAAGCTTTCTTT. It specifies CASSEDRNTEAFF.

The chain has TRBV5-1 and TRBJ1-4, with D possibly matching TRBD1 (5 bases). The CDR3 is made up of 14 amino acids. V was pared by 0 bases and J by 3 bases, with 6 bases between. CDR1 is SGHRS and CDR2 is YFSETQ in the germline V gene. The CDR3 loop is CASSLDRPNEKLFF. The DNA of the CDR3 is TGCGCCAGCAGCTTGGACAGGCCTAATGAAAAACTGTTTTTT.

This clone appeared once. This chain links TRBV5-1 with TRBJ2-1; D gene uncertain. The ends were cut back, 0 bases at V and 0 bases at J, with 10 bases in the middle. This CDR3 spans 16 amino acids. CDR1 and CDR2 (germline): SGHRS, YFSETQ. This chain's CDR3 is CASSLVGASSYNEQFF. The CDR3, as DNA: TGCGCCAGCAGCTTGGTAGGAGCGAGCTCCTACAATGAGCAGTTCTTC.